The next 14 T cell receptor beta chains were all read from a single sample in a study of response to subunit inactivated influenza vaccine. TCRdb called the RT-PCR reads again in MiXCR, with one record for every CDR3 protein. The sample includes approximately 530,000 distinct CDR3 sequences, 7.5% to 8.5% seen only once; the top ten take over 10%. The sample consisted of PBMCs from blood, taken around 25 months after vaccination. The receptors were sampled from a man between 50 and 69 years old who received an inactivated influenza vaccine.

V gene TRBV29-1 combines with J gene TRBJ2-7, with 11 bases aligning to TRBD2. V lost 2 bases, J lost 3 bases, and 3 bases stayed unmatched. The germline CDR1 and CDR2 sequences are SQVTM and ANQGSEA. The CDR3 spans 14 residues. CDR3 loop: CSVETSGSLYEQYF. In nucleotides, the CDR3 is TGCAGCGTTGAAACTAGCGGGAGCCTCTACGAGCAGTACTTC.

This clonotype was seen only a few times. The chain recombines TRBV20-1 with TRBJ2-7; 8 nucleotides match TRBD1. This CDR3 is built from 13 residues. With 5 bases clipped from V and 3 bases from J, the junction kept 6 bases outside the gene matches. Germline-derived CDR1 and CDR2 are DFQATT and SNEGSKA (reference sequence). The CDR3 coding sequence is TGCAGTGCTCTCCTTGGACAGGGCTACGAGCAGTACTTC. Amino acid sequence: CSALLGQGYEQYF.

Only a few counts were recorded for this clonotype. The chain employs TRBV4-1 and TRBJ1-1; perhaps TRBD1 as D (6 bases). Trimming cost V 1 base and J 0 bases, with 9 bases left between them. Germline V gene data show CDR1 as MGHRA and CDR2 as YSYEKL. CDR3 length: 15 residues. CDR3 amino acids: CASSQATGLNTEAFF. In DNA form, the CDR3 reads TGCGCCAGCAGCCAAGCAACAGGGCTGAACACTGAAGCTTTCTTT.

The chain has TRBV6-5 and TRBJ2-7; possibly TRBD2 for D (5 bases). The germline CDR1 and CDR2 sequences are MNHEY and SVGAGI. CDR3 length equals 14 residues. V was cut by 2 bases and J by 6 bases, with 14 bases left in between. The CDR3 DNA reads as TGTGCCAGCAGTTACCCCGGGGTGATCCTCGAGCAGTACTTC. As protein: CASSYPGVILEQYF.

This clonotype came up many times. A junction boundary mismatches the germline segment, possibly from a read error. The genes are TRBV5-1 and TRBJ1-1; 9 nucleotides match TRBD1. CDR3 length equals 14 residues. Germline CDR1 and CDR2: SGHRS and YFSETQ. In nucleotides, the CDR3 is TGCGCCAGCACCTTGACAGGGGGGACGACTGAAGCTTTCTTT. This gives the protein CASTLTGGTTEAFF.

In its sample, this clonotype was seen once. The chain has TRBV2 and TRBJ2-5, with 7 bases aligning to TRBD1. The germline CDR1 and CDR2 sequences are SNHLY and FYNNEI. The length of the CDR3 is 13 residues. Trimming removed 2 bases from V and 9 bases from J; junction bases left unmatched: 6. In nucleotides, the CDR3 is TGTGCCAGCAGTGAAAACAGGGGTGAGGCCCAGTACTTC. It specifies CASSENRGEAQYF. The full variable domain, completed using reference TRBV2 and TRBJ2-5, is EPEVTQTPSHQVTQMGQEVILRCVPISNHLYFYWYRQILGQKVEFLVSFYNNEISEKSEIFDDQFSVERPDGSNFTLKIRSTKLEDSAMYFCASSENRGEAQYFGPGTRLLVL.

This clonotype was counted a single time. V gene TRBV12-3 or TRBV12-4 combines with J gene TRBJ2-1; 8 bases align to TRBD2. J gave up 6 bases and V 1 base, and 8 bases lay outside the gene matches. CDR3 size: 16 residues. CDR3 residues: CASSLDGGAGGNEQFF. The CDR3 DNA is TGTGCCAGCAGTTTAGATGGGGGCGCGGGAGGCAATGAGCAGTTCTTC.

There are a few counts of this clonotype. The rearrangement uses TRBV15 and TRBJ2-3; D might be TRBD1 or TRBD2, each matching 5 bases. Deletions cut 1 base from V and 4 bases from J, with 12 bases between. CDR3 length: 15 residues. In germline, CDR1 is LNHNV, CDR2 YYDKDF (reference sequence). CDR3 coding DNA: TGTGCCACCAGCAGAGCCCAGGGCGGGCCAGATACGCAGTATTTT. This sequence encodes CATSRAQGGPDTQYF.

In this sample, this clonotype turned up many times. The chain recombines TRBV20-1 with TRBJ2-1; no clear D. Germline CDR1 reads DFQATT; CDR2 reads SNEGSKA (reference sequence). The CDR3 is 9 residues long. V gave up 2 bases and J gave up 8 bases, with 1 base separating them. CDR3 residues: CSARYEQFF. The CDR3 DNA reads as TGCAGTGCTAGATATGAGCAGTTCTTC.

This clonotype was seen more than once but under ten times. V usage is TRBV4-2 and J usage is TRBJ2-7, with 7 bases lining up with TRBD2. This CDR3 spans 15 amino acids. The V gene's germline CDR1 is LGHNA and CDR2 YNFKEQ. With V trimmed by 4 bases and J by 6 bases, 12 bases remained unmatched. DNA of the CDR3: TGTGCCAGCAGCCCCGGGACTACCACCGGGCCCGAGCAGTACTTC. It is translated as CASSPGTTTGPEQYF.

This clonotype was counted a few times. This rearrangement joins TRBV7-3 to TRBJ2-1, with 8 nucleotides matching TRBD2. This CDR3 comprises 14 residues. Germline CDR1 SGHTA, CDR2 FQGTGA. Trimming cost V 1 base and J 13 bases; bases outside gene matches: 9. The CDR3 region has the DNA TGTGCCAGCAGCTTAATGGATGGGACTAGGACCCAGTTCTTC. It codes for CASSLMDGTRTQFF. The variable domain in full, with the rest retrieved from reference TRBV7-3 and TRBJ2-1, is GAGVSQTPSNKVTEKGKYVELRCDPISGHTALYWYRQSLGQGPEFLIYFQGTGAADDSGLPNDRFFAVRPEGSVSTLKIQRTERGDSAVYLCASSLMDGTRTQFFGPGTRLTVL.

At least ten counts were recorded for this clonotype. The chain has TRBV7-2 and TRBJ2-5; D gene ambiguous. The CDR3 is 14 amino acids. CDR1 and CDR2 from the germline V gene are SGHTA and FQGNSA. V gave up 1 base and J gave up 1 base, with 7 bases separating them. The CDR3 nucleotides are TGTGCCAGCAGCTTAGGACAAATCCAAGAGACCCAGTACTTC. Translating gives CASSLGQIQETQYF.

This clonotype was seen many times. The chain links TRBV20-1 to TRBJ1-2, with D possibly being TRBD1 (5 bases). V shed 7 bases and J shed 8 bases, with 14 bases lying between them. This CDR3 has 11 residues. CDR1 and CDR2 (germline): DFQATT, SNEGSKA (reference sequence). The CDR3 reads CSVTTGGGYTF. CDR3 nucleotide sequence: TGCAGTGTCACGACCGGGGGAGGCTACACCTTC.

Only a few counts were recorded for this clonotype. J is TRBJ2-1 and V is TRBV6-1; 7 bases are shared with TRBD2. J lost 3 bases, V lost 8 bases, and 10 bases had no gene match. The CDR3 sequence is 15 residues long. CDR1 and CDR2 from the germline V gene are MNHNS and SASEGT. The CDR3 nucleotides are TGTGCCAGCTACCCTAGGGCGGGAGACTACAATGAGCAGTTCTTC. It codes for CASYPRAGDYNEQFF.